The source of this T cell receptor beta chain is a study of Graves' ophthalmopathy and Graves' hyperthyroidism. This clonotype has at least ten counts. The authors amplified TCR beta CDR3 regions, and they did so from RNA transcripts for repertoire sequencing. First-round RT-PCR used HTBI primers; second-round multiplex PCR followed. TCRdb reprocessed the multiplex PCR reads via MiXCR and lists one record per CDR3 protein. The table records approximately 460,000 distinct CDR3 sequences, about 15% of them present only once. V gave up 2 bases and J gave up 3 bases; unmatched junction bases: 2. The CDR3 covers 15 residues. Germline CDR1 MDHEN, CDR2 SYDVKM.

This receptor was obtained from a woman aged 25 to 39 with Graves' ophthalmopathy. The material sequenced was blood. J is TRBJ1-5 and V is TRBV28, with 9 nucleotides matching TRBD1. The chain's CDR3 is CASSLGDRDNQPQHF. DNA of the CDR3: TGTGCCAGCAGTTTAGGGGACAGGGACAATCAGCCCCAGCATTTT.